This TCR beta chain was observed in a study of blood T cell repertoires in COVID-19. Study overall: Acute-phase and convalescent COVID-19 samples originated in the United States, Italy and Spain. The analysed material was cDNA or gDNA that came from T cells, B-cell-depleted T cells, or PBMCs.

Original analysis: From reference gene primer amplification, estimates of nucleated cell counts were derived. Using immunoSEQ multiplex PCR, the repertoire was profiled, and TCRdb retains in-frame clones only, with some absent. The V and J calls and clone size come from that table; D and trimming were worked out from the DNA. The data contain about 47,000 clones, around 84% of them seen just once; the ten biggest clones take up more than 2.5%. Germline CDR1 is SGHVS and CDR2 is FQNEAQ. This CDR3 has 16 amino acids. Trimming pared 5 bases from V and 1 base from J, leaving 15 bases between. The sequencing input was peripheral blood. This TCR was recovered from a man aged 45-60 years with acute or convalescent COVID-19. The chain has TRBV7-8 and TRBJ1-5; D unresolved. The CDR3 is CASSHVGERSNQPQHF. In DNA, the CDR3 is TGTGCCAGCAGCCATGTCGGAGAGAGGAGCAATCAGCCCCAGCATTTT.